This entry is about one T cell receptor (beta chain). The data stem from a study of cytomegalovirus exposure and HLA in healthy donors. Study context: Roughly 180 million T cells yielded 100 million or so unique TCR beta sequences, as an earlier analysis found.

The CDR3 spans 16 residues. The V gene's germline CDR1 is SGHDT and CDR2 YYEEEE. V lost 0 bases and J lost 0; bases outside the gene matches: 1. The PCR made use of 60 Vbeta and 13 Jbeta primers. The protocol was immunoSEQ multiplex PCR, while the TCRdb copy is restricted to in-frame clones and leaves out a portion. The data hold hundreds of thousands of clones, with 78% observed a single time. The sample consisted of PBMCs. This receptor was taken from a boy between 10 and 17 years old in good health and CMV-seronegative. The J gene is TRBJ1-3, the V gene TRBV5-6; 9 bases are shared with TRBD1. Written as DNA, the CDR3 is TGTGCCAGCAGCTTGGGGGACAGGGTCTCTGGAAACACCATATATTTT. The encoded protein is CASSLGDRVSGNTIYF.